A selection of T cell receptor beta chains follows, all from one sample in a study of T cell repertoires in cytomegalovirus infection. TCRdb fed the reads into MiXCR, producing one record per CDR3 protein. Of around 710,000 distinct CDR3 sequences detected, under 35% appear once; the ten largest clones hold around 13%. No antigen is known for these receptors. This sample comprised cultured CD8+ T cells from PBMCs, obtained from culture after CMV antigen stimulation. These receptors came from a human donor in good health (CMV status not recorded). Some clones in this sample may be carry-over from other donors' samples. CDR3s include the opening cysteine and the closing phenylalanine or tryptophan. The D gene is left open where the match is weak. A clone size is listed for some rows: how often the clone was seen (once, few, many), or a class if it is expanded.

v_call	j_call	d_call	clone_size	cdr3_aa	cdr3_nt
TRBV2	TRBJ2-3	TRBD2	few	CASPGGRADTQYF	TGTGCCAGCCCGGGAGGGAGGGCAGATACGCAGTATTTT
TRBV19	TRBJ2-3	-	-	CASSMAGADTQYF	TGTGCCAGTAGTATGGCGGGGGCGGATACGCAGTATTTT
TRBV7-7	TRBJ2-5	TRBD1	-	CASSLALRGDREQETQYF	TGTGCTAGCAGCTTAGCGCTAAGAGGGGACAGGGAACAAGAGACCCAGTACTTC
TRBV2	TRBJ2-1	-	-	CASMEGSYNEQFF	TGTGCCAGCATGGAGGGCTCCTACAATGAGCAGTTCTTC
TRBV27	TRBJ2-7	-	few	CASSFIGGTRGEQYF	TGTGCCAGCAGTTTCATCGGGGGCACTAGGGGCGAGCAGTACTTC
TRBV4-2	TRBJ2-5	TRBD2	few	CASSQVGLLASGLGETQYF	TGTGCCAGCAGCCAAGTGGGCCTCCTGGCTAGCGGCCTTGGAGAGACCCAGTACTTC
TRBV7-9	TRBJ2-5	TRBD2	many	CASSLGTSGGLQETQYF	TGTGCCAGCAGCTTGGGGACTAGCGGGGGGCTCCAAGAGACCCAGTACTTC
TRBV10-3	TRBJ1-2	-	-	CAILVSGYGYTF	TGTGCCATATTGGTCTCGGGGTATGGCTACACCTTC
TRBV20-1	TRBJ1-2	TRBD1	once	CSAGDRGDNYGYTF	TGCAGTGCTGGGGACAGGGGGGATAACTATGGCTACACCTTC
TRBV29-1	TRBJ2-1	TRBD1	-	CSVDGQGAYNEQFF	TGCAGCGTTGATGGACAGGGGGCCTACAATGAGCAGTTCTTC
TRBV27	TRBJ1-2	-	-	CASSPHRGYGYTF	TGTGCCAGCAGTCCCCATAGGGGCTATGGCTACACCTTC
TRBV6-2/TRBV6-3	TRBJ2-3	-	-	CASSYSRTSSTDTQYF	TGTGCCAGCAGTTACTCAAGGACCTCTAGCACAGATACGCAGTATTTT
TRBV7-6	TRBJ2-1	TRBD1	few	CASSLKGGTGYNEQFF	TGTGCCAGCAGCTTAAAGGGCGGGACAGGGTACAATGAGCAGTTCTTC
TRBV28	TRBJ1-1	-	few	CASSWGRSNTEAFF	TGTGCCAGCAGTTGGGGACGGTCGAACACTGAAGCTTTCTTT
TRBV7-2	TRBJ2-1	TRBD1	many	CASSLRGGTGGSYNEQFF	TGTGCCAGCAGCTTAAGGGGTGGGACAGGGGGGTCCTACAATGAGCAGTTCTTC
TRBV6-6	TRBJ2-1	TRBD1	-	CTSMLDRRTGEQFF	TGTACCAGCATGCTGGACAGGCGTACAGGTGAGCAGTTCTTC
TRBV27	TRBJ2-1	-	-	CASISTQGPYNEQFF	TGTGCCAGCATTAGTACCCAGGGGCCATACAATGAGCAGTTCTTC